The rows below give T cell receptor beta chains drawn from one sample of a study of vaccination effects on CD4 cells after COVID-19. Repertoires were generated with immunoSEQ multiplex PCR, while TCRdb's copy carries only in-frame clones and drops some. Of tens of thousands of clones listed, approximately 74% are singletons. Antigens for these TCRs are unknown. The material sequenced was CD4+ T cells from PBMCs cultured with SARS-CoV-2 spike peptides, taken before COVID-19 vaccination. All receptors derive from a human donor who received a COVID-19 vaccine. CDR3s include the opening cysteine and the closing phenylalanine or tryptophan. The order of the fields is V gene, D gene, J gene, CDR3 protein, CDR3 DNA. D genes are given only for firm matches.

v_gene: TRBV27; d_gene: .; j_gene: TRBJ2-5; CDR3aa: CASRRQDQETQYF; CDR3nt: TGTGCCAGCAGGAGACAGGACCAAGAGACCCAGTACTTC
v_gene: TRBV2; d_gene: .; j_gene: TRBJ2-5; CDR3aa: CASGIDGPETQYF; CDR3nt: TGTGCCAGCGGGATTGACGGCCCGGAGACCCAGTACTTC
v_gene: TRBV6-5; d_gene: TRBD1; j_gene: TRBJ2-2; CDR3aa: CASSWGRGTGELFF; CDR3nt: TGTGCCAGCAGTTGGGGCAGGGGGACCGGGGAGCTGTTTTTT
v_gene: TRBV7-2; d_gene: .; j_gene: TRBJ1-2; CDR3aa: CASTVQRNGYTF; CDR3nt: TGTGCCAGCACAGTACAGCGTAATGGCTACACCTTC
v_gene: TRBV11-2; d_gene: .; j_gene: TRBJ1-6; CDR3aa: CASSPRTGNSPLHF; CDR3nt: TGTGCCAGCAGCCCTCGGACGGGAAATTCACCCCTCCACTTT
v_gene: TRBV4-1; d_gene: TRBD2; j_gene: TRBJ2-1; CDR3aa: CASSRVAGTSGRNEQFF; CDR3nt: TGCGCCAGCAGCCGCGTGGCGGGGACTAGCGGGAGAAATGAGCAGTTCTTC
v_gene: TRBV10-2; d_gene: TRBD2; j_gene: TRBJ2-3; CDR3aa: CASSPPSGGGSTDTQYF; CDR3nt: TGCGCCAGCTCTCCACCGAGTGGCGGGGGGAGCACAGATACGCAGTATTTT
v_gene: TRBV6-5; d_gene: .; j_gene: TRBJ2-7; CDR3aa: CASSLTRQETYEQYF; CDR3nt: TGTGCCAGCAGTTTGACCAGACAGGAAACCTACGAGCAGTACTTC
v_gene: TRBV27; d_gene: TRBD1; j_gene: TRBJ1-3; CDR3aa: CASSRGGSGNTIYF; CDR3nt: TGTGCCAGCAGCCGAGGGGGCTCAGGAAACACCATATATTTT
v_gene: TRBV11-2; d_gene: TRBD2; j_gene: TRBJ2-3; CDR3aa: CASSPGLAGRTDTQYF; CDR3nt: TGTGCCAGCAGCCCCGGACTAGCGGGACGCACAGATACGCAGTATTTT
v_gene: TRBV4-1; d_gene: .; j_gene: TRBJ2-7; CDR3aa: CASSHRPGNPYEQYF; CDR3nt: TGCGCCAGCAGCCACCGCCCCGGGAACCCCTACGAGCAGTACTTC
v_gene: TRBV5-8; d_gene: .; j_gene: TRBJ2-1; CDR3aa: CASSVTNEQFF; CDR3nt: TGTGCCAGCAGCGTAACCAATGAGCAGTTCTTC
v_gene: TRBV6-5; d_gene: .; j_gene: TRBJ2-7; CDR3aa: CASSSSWRGDYEQYF; CDR3nt: TGTGCCAGCAGTTCATCCTGGAGGGGTGACTACGAGCAGTACTTC
v_gene: TRBV15; d_gene: TRBD2; j_gene: TRBJ2-2; CDR3aa: CATSPRGSGRAHTGELFF; CDR3nt: TGTGCCACCAGCCCGAGGGGGAGCGGGAGGGCCCACACCGGGGAGCTGTTTTTT
v_gene: TRBV5-1; d_gene: TRBD1; j_gene: TRBJ1-1; CDR3aa: CASSSGTGGTEAFF; CDR3nt: TGCGCCAGCAGCTCCGGGACAGGGGGCACTGAAGCTTTCTTT
v_gene: TRBV6-5; d_gene: .; j_gene: TRBJ1-1; CDR3aa: CASSYSKRAANTEAFF; CDR3nt: TGTGCCAGCAGTTACTCGAAAAGGGCAGCGAACACTGAAGCTTTCTTT